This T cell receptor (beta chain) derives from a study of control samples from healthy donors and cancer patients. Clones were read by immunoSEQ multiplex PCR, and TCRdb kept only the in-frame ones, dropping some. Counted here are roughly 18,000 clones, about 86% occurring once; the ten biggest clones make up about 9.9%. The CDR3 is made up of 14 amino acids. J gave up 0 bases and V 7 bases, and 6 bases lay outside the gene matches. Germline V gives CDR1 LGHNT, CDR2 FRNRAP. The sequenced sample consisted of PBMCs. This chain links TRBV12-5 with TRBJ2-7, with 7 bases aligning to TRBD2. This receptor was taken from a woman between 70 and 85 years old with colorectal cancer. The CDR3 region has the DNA TGTGCTAGTGCTTTCGGGGGGAGCTCCTACGAGCAGTACTTC. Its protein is CASAFGGSSYEQYF. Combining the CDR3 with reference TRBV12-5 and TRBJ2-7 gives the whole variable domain DARVTQTPRHKVTEMGQEVTMRCQPILGHNTVFWYRQTMMQGLELLAYFRNRAPLDDSGMPKDRFSAEMPDATLATLKIQPSEPRDSAVYFCASAFGGSSYEQYFGPGTRLTVT.